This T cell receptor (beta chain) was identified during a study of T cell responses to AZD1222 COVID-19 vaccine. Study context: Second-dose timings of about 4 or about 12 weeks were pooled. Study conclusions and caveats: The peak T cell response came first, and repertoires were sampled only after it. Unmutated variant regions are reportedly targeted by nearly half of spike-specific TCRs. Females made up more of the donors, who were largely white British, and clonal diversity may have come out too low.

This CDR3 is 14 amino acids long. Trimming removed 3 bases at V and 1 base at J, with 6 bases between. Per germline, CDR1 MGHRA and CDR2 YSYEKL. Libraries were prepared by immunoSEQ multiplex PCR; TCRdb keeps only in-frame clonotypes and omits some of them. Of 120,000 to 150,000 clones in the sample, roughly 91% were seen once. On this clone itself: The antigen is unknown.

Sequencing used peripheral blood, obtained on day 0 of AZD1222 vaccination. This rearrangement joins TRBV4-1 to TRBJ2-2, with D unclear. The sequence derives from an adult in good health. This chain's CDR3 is CASSHNRNTGELFF. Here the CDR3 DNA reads TGCGCCAGCAGCCACAACAGGAACACCGGGGAGCTGTTTTTT.